This TCR beta chain was sequenced during a study of T cell repertoires in aging, cancer and after chemotherapy (dated by TCRdb to between 2017 and 2020). For the wider study: Donors were distributed across six age groups ranging from 30 or younger to 70 or older, with at least three individuals included per group. In the hematological group, the paired samples taken before and after chemotherapy came from chronic lymphocytic leukemia patients given fludarabine- or bendamustine-based regimens. The complete dataset included about 8.8 million TCR reads. The study profiled peripheral blood TCR beta repertoires from healthy donors and cancer patients to examine immunoaging and T cell reconstitution after chemotherapy. Alongside around 98 healthy donors serving as a reference group, the cohort included over 200 cancer patients, of whom roughly 90 had hematological cancers and fewer than 130 had solid cancers.

CDR1 and CDR2 were assigned from the germline V gene as MNHEY and SVGAGI. The junction shows trimming of 6 bases on V and 2 bases on J, plus 10 bases between the germline ends. The CDR3 numbers 13 residues from cysteine through phenylalanine. Only the CDR3 portion is preserved as DNA: 39 bases, with reading frame beginning at the first base. Rearranged TRB sequences spanning V, D and J segments were amplified by multiplex touch-down PCR using a mixed TRB-A/B primer pool. Illumina adapters and sample indices were attached to the amplicons in two consecutive PCR reactions using Phusion HS II polymerase. Amplicons were gel-purified using the NucleoSpin Gel and PCR Clean-up kit and were subsequently checked with Qubit and an Agilent 2100 Bioanalyzer. Sequencing of libraries was carried out on an Illumina MiSeq in 600-cycle, single-indexed, paired-end runs. In the original analysis: MiXCR versions 2.12 and 3.0.5 were used to process TRB sequences. Each unique CDR3 nucleotide sequence counted as one clone, and only productive sequences with at least two reads were retained. The repertoire metrics were Shannon diversity, evenness, clonality (calculated as one minus evenness), and diversity profiles parameterized by alpha from 0 to 5. The IGoR algorithm was used to compute generation probabilities of clones in paired pre- and post-chemotherapy samples. TCRdb trimmed the raw reads at Q25, called clones with MiXCR and kept productive beta chains. Entries are consolidated by CDR3 protein sequence, retaining the most common genes and DNA. TCRdb, not the authors, supplied the V and J calls. The sample data list some 2,900 distinct CDR3 sequences, and roughly 45% of these were observed just once. Of the sample, 7.5% is held by the ten largest clones.

For this clonotype: What this receptor recognizes is not known. Within one base of it there is no much larger clone, and no base qualities were kept.

TCR beta rearrangements were amplified from genomic DNA extracted from peripheral blood rather than from sorted cells or RNA. Study-wide findings and limitations: Compared with age-matched healthy donors, untreated patients with hematological or solid cancers had significantly lower TCR diversity and higher clonality in blood. Lymphoid organ infiltration was present in hematological cancer patients, and this infiltration may itself impair thymic emigration or peripheral T cell expansion. The authors noted that the repertoire data do not allow conclusions about immunological memory after chemotherapy. An increase in median generation probability over the chemotherapy interval was observed in both cancer cohorts, suggesting that the repertoire was reconstituted through rebound thymic output. In healthy donors, the drop in TCR diversity with age came mainly from a loss of richness, whereas in cancer patients a loss of evenness also played a part.

The sample consisted of blood. The receptor was derived from a human donor with a blood cancer. The V and J segments used are TRBV6-5 and TRBJ1-2, and possibly TRBD1, on 6 matching bases. The nucleotide sequence reads as follows: TGTGCCAGCAGACCTACAGGGAACTATGGCTACACCTTC. It encodes CASRPTGNYGYTF.